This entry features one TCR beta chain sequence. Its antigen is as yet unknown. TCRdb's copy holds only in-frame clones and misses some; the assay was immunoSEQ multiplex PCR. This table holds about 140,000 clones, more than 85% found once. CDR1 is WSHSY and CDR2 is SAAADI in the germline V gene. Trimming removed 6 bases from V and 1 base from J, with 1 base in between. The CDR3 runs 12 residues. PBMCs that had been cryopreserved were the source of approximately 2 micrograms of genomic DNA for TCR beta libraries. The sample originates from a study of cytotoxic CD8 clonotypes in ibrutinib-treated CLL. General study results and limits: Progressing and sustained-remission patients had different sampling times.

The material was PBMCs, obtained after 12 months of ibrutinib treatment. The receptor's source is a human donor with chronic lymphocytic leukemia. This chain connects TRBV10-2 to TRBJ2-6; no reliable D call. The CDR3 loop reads CASRSGANVLTF. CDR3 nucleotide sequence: TGCGCCAGCAGGTCTGGGGCCAACGTCCTGACTTTC.